Shown below are 12 T cell receptor beta chains from a single sample sequenced in a study of response to subunit inactivated influenza vaccine. TCRdb redid the calling of the RT-PCR reads with MiXCR, one entry per CDR3 protein. Of fewer than 700,000 distinct CDR3 sequences in the sample, 13% are singletons; the top ten hold about 12%. The sequences come from PBMCs from blood, collected 35 to 45 days after vaccination. These receptors were collected from a man in his fifties or sixties who received an inactivated influenza vaccine.

This clonotype was detected many times. A junction boundary mismatches the germline segment, possibly from a read error. The V and J genes are TRBV18 and TRBJ2-7; D is unclear. The germline V gene encodes CDR1 KGHSH and CDR2 LQKENI. This CDR3 spans 12 amino acids. DNA of the CDR3: TGCGCCAGCAGTCCCGGGCTCTACGAGCAGTACTTC. This encodes CASSPGLYEQYF.

The rearrangement joins TRBV11-2 to TRBJ1-1; D might be TRBD1 (6 bases). The V end was cut by 0 bases, the J end by 9 bases, with 11 bases between. CDR1 and CDR2 (germline): SGHAT, FQNNGV. This CDR3 has 13 amino acids. The CDR3 is CASSLDRGAQAFF. CDR3 bases: TGTGCCAGCAGCTTAGATCGGGGGGCGCAAGCTTTCTTT.

This clonotype showed up many times. V gene TRBV5-1 combines with J gene TRBJ1-3; no clear D. Per germline, CDR1 SGHRS and CDR2 YFSETQ. Trimming cost V 4 bases and J 4 bases, with 9 bases left between them. The CDR3 spans 13 residues. For the CDR3, the DNA is TGCGCCAGCAGCATGGATGGGGGAAACACCATATATTTT. This translates into CASSMDGGNTIYF.

This chain links TRBV11-2 with TRBJ2-7; TRBD1 matches at 9 bases. This CDR3 spans 14 amino acids. The junction had 7 bases not matched to a gene; V was cut back by 8 bases and J by 2 bases. Germline lookup yields CDR1 SGHAT and CDR2 FQNNGV. CDR3 DNA: TGTGCCAGCGGTTCGGACAGGGGTGCCTACGAGCAGTACTTC. This codes for CASGSDRGAYEQYF.

This clonotype was seen more than once but under ten times. The chain links TRBV20-1 to TRBJ2-7; D might be TRBD1 (7 bases). This CDR3 is 13 amino acids long. Trimming stripped 3 bases from V and 7 bases from J, with 16 bases between. CDR1 is DFQATT and CDR2 is SNEGSKA in the germline V gene (reference sequence). This chain's CDR3 is CSARGRGVFEQYF. As DNA, the CDR3 is TGCAGTGCTAGGGGCAGGGGGGTGTTTGAGCAGTACTTC.

The rearrangement links TRBV5-1 to TRBJ1-5; tentative D call: TRBD1 (6 bases). This CDR3 has 15 residues. Germline CDR1 is SGHRS and CDR2 is YFSETQ. Trimming removed 4 bases at V and 3 bases at J, with 14 bases between. The CDR3 DNA reads TGCGCCAGCAGCGGCAGGGGAGGTAACAATCAGCCCCAGCATTTT. This encodes CASSGRGGNNQPQHF.

The chain employs TRBV7-6 and TRBJ2-1, with 9 positions matching TRBD1. Germline V gives CDR1 SGHVS, CDR2 FNYEAQ. Trimming removed 5 bases from V and 7 bases from J; junction bases left unmatched: 12. The CDR3 sequence is 16 residues long. The CDR3 reads CASSAPDRGTVNEQFF. The DNA for the CDR3 is TGTGCCAGCAGCGCGCCAGACAGGGGGACCGTAAATGAGCAGTTCTTC.

This clonotype was seen at least ten times. This chain joins TRBV12-3 or TRBV12-4 and TRBJ2-7; the D gene is possibly TRBD2 (5 bases). The CDR3 loop spans 11 amino acids. Trimming left V 6 bases short and J 6 bases short, with 9 bases between. This CDR3 is CASRAASEQYF. The CDR3 bases are TGTGCCAGCAGAGCGGCCTCCGAGCAGTACTTC.

Many counts were recorded for this clonotype. The rearrangement joins TRBV20-1 to TRBJ2-5, with D possibly TRBD2 on 6 matching bases. This CDR3 spans 10 amino acids. Germline CDR1 is DFQATT and CDR2 is SNEGSKA (reference sequence). The V gene lost 6 bases and the J gene lost 5 bases, with 7 bases spanning the gap. In DNA form, the CDR3 reads TGCAGTGCAGGGAGGGAGACCCAGTACTTC. Encoded protein: CSAGRETQYF.

This sequence joins TRBV7-6 and TRBJ2-5; D might be TRBD2 (6 bases). Germline lookup yields CDR1 SGHVS and CDR2 FNYEAQ. The V end was cut by 0 bases, the J end by 5 bases, with 16 bases between. This CDR3 is 16 amino acids long. The CDR3 sequence is CASSLAGSGGGETQYF. CDR3 DNA: TGTGCCAGCAGCTTAGCGGGGTCCGGGGGAGGTGAGACCCAGTACTTC. Supplemented by reference TRBV7-6 and TRBJ2-5, the full variable domain reads GAGVSQSPRYKVTKRGQDVALRCDPISGHVSLYWYRQALGQGPEFLTYFNYEAQQDKSGLPNDRFSAERPEGSISTLTIQRTEQRDSAMYRCASSLAGSGGGETQYFGPGTRLLVL.

The chain recombines TRBV15 with TRBJ1-2, with D maybe TRBD1 (5 bases). This CDR3 region has 15 residues. The V and J ends lost 1 base and 6 bases respectively, with 15 bases between them. From germline, CDR1 is LNHNV and CDR2 YYDKDF (reference sequence). The CDR3 is CATSRGGLGGDGYTF. In DNA, the CDR3 is TGTGCCACCAGCAGAGGCGGACTCGGGGGAGATGGCTACACCTTC.

This clonotype has more than one count but fewer than ten. This rearrangement joins TRBV29-1 to TRBJ2-3; D not certain. Per germline, CDR1 SQVTM and CDR2 ANQGSEA. Trimming stripped 5 bases from V and 1 base from J, with 7 bases between. CDR3 size: 12 residues. The CDR3 bases are TGCAGCGTTATCGACGGCACAGATACGCAGTATTTT. This gives the protein CSVIDGTDTQYF.